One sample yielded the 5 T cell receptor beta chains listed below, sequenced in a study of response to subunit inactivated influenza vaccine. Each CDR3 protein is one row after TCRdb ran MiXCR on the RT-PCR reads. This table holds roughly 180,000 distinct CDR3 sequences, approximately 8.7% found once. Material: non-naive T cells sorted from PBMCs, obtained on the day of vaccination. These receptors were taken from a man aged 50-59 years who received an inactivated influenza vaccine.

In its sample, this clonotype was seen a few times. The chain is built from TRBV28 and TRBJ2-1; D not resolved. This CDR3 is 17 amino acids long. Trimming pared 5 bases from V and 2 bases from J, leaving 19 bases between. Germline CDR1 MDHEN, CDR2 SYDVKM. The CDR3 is CASSPITRAMAYNEQFF. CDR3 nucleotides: TGTGCCAGCAGTCCTATTACTCGGGCGATGGCCTACAATGAGCAGTTCTTC.

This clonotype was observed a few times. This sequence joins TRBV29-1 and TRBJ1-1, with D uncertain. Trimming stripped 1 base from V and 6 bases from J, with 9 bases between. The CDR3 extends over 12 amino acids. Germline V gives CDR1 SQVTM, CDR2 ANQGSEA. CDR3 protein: CSVEARWAEAFF. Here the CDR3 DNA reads TGCAGCGTTGAAGCTAGGTGGGCTGAAGCTTTCTTT. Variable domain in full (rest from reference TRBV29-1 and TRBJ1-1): SAVISQKPSRDICQRGTSLTIQCQVDSQVTMMFWYRQQPGQSLTLIATANQGSEATYESGFVIDKFPISRPNLTFSTLTVSNMSPEDSSIYLCSVEARWAEAFFGQGTRLTVV.

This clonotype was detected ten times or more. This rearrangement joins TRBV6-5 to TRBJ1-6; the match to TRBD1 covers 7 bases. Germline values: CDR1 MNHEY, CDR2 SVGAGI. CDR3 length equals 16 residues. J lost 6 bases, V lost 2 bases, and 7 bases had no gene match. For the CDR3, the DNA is TGTGCCAGCAGTTACCAGATGGACAGGAGTAATTCACCCCTCCACTTT. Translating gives CASSYQMDRSNSPLHF.

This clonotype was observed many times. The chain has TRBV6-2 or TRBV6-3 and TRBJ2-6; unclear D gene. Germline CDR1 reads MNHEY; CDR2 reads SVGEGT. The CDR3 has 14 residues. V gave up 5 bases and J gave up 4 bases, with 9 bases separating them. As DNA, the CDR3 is TGTGCCAGCAGTAAGGCTGCCGGGGCCAACGTCCTGACTTTC. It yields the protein CASSKAAGANVLTF.

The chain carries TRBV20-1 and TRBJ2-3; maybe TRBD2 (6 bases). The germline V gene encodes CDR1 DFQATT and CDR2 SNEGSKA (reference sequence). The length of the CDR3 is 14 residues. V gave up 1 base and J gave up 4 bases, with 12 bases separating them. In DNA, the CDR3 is TGCAGTGCTAGAGTTAGCGCTAGCGCAGATACGCAGTATTTT. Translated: CSARVSASADTQYF.